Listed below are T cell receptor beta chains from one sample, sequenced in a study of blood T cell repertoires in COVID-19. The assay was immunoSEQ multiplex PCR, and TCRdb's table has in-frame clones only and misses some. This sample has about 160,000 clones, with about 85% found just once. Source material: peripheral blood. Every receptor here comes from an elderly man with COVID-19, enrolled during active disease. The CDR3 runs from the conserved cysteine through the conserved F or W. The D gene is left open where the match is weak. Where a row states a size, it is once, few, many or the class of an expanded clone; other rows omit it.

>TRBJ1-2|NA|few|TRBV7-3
CASSLSQVGGYTF
TGTGCCAGCAGCTTAAGTCAGGTCGGTGGCTACACCTTC
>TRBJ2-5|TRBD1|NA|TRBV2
CASQRQGVDYEAQYF
TGTGCCAGCCAGAGACAGGGTGTTGATTACGAGGCCCAGTACTTC
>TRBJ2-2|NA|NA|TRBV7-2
CASSLSFGTGELFF
TGTGCCAGCAGCTTATCTTTCGGGACAGGGGAGCTGTTTTTT
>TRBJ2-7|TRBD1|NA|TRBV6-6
CASRRGQGAYEQYF
TGTGCCAGCAGACGTGGACAGGGAGCCTACGAGCAGTACTTC
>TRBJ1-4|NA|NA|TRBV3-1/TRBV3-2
CASSPTGTRNEKLFF
TGTGCCAGCAGCCCCACAGGGACCAGGAATGAAAAACTGTTTTTT
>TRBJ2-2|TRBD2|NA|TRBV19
CASSLPGLAVPGELFF
TGTGCCAGTAGTCTTCCGGGACTAGCCGTTCCCGGGGAGCTGTTTTTT
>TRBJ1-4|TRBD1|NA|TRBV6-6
CASSLGGDVEKLFF
TGTGCCAGCAGTTTAGGGGGCGATGTAGAAAAACTGTTTTTT
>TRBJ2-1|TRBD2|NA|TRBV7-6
CASSLNSGDSNEQFF
TGTGCCAGCAGCTTAAATAGCGGGGACTCGAATGAGCAGTTCTTC
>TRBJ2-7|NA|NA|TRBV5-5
CASSLGGANYEQYF
TGTGCCAGCAGCTTAGGGGGAGCTAACTACGAGCAGTACTTC
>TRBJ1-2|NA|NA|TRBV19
CASTPGNPNYGYTF
TGTGCCAGTACCCCGGGAAATCCGAACTATGGCTACACCTTC
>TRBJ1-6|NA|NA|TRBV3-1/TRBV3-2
CASSQEGGGLGNSPLHF
TGTGCCAGCAGCCAAGAAGGGGGGGGGCTTGGGAATTCACCCCTCCACTTT
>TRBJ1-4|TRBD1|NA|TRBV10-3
CAISGQGANPTNEKLFF
TGTGCCATCAGCGGACAGGGGGCGAATCCAACTAATGAAAAACTGTTTTTT
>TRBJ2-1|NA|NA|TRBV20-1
CSASLANEQFF
TGCAGTGCTAGTCTGGCCAATGAGCAGTTCTTC
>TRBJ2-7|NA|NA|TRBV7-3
CASSYPRDYEQYF
TGTGCCAGCAGCTACCCGCGGGACTACGAGCAGTACTTC
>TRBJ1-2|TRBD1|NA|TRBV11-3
CASSYRGRDGYTF
TGTGCCAGCAGCTACAGGGGGCGAGATGGCTACACCTTC
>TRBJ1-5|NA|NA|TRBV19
CASSIGQLINQPQHF
TGTGCCAGTAGTATTGGACAGCTAATCAATCAGCCCCAGCATTTT
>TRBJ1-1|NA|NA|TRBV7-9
CASSPNRALDTEAFF
TGTGCCAGCAGCCCCAACAGGGCGTTAGACACTGAAGCTTTCTTT
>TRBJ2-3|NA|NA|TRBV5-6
CASSLVSSPDTQYF
TGTGCCAGCAGCTTGGTCTCTAGTCCAGATACGCAGTATTTT
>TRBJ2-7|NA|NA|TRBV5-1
CASSLTTYEQYF
TGCGCCAGCAGCCTGACAACTTACGAGCAGTACTTC
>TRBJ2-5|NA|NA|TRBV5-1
CASSFQGPGETQYF
TGCGCCAGCAGCTTTCAGGGGCCCGGGGAGACCCAGTACTTC
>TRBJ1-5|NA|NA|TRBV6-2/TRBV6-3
CASSYFGGGGSNQPQHF
TGTGCCAGCAGTTACTTCGGGGGAGGGGGTAGCAATCAGCCCCAGCATTTT
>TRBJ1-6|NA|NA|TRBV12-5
CASANSNSPLHF
TGTGCTAGTGCCAATAGTAATTCACCCCTCCACTTT